The 2 T cell receptor beta chains given below trace back to one sample, sequenced in a study of beta chain features in type 1 diabetes. The sequenced template was cDNA made from the entire isolated RNA. Some clones are missing from TCRdb's copy, which holds only in-frame ones; the method was immunoSEQ multiplex PCR. Seen here are about 900,000 clones, under 20% observed once, and the top ten hold roughly 0.025%. The sequenced sample was naive CD4+ T cells from blood. The origin of the receptors is a woman between 18 and 29 years old in good health.

In DNA, the CDR3 is TGTGCCAGCGGACTGTATGGGGTCCAAGAGACCCAGTACTTC. This codes for CASGLYGVQETQYF. The rearrangement joins TRBV27 to TRBJ2-5, with D possibly TRBD2 on 5 matching bases. Germline values: CDR1 MNHEY, CDR2 SMNVEV (reference sequence). The CDR3 spans 14 residues. The V end was cut by 8 bases, the J end by 1 base, with 14 bases between.

The V and J genes are TRBV6-5 and TRBJ2-2; D remains ambiguous. Deletions cut 7 bases from V and 2 bases from J, with 14 bases between. Per the germline V gene, CDR1 is MNHEY and CDR2 is SVGAGI. This CDR3 spans 15 amino acids. The CDR3 reads CASITGFGNTGELFF. CDR3 DNA sequence: TGTGCCAGCATAACGGGTTTTGGTAACACCGGGGAGCTGTTTTTT.